This T cell receptor (beta chain) is from a study of T cell responses to AZD1222 COVID-19 vaccine. The study, taken as a whole, reports: Mapped onto spike, vaccine-associated CD4 TCRs spanned it and were dominant at 160-218 and 743-854. Reports indicate that nearly half of spike-specific TCRs are directed at unmutated variant regions.

Comments on this clone: The antigen is unknown.

The V gene lost 3 bases and the J gene lost 3 bases, with 8 bases spanning the gap. CDR3 size: 13 residues. Only in-frame clones appear in the TCRdb table, and some are missing; sequencing was by immunoSEQ multiplex PCR. This table holds more than 150,000 clones, around 92% found once. The starting material was peripheral blood, obtained on day 0 of AZD1222 vaccination. The TCR was taken from an adult in good health. The chain joins TRBV12-3 or TRBV12-4 to TRBJ1-1; D not certain. The CDR3: CASSFSGDTEAFF. The CDR3 DNA sequence: TGTGCCAGCAGTTTCTCGGGTGACACTGAAGCTTTCTTT.